This entry features one T cell receptor (beta chain) sequence. Germline trimming cut 7 bases from V and 5 bases from J; bases unmatched to any gene: 6. The CDR3 is 14 amino acids. Germline CDR1 reads LGHDT; CDR2 reads YNNKEL (reference sequence). This entry comes from a study of control samples from healthy donors and cancer patients. The method was immunoSEQ multiplex PCR; TCRdb's version includes in-frame clones alone and lacks a portion of them. The sample carries 100,000 to 150,000 clones, about 88% recorded once. The receptor was derived from a man aged 45-60 years in good health. The chain carries TRBV3-1 (or the pseudogene TRBV3-2) and TRBJ2-2, with TRBD1 identical over 8 bases. Source material: blood. The CDR3 DNA follows: TGTGCCAGCAACCCAGGGGGCGGGACCGGGGAGCTGTTTTTT. Encoded protein: CASNPGGGTGELFF.